A selection of T cell receptor beta chains follows, all from one sample in a study of beta chain features in type 1 diabetes. Sequencing was performed with immunoSEQ multiplex PCR; in TCRdb, only in-frame clones are kept and a portion is missing. Here the sample spans approximately 37,000 clones, 45% to 50% being singletons. Sequencing was done on a sample of central memory CD4+ T cells from blood. The source of these receptors is a young woman in good health. CDR3s include the opening cysteine and the closing phenylalanine or tryptophan. D genes are given only for firm matches. Not every row has a clone size; where given, it reads once, few, many or a size class.

d_gene	j_gene	v_gene	abundance	CDR3aa
.	TRBJ1-5	TRBV19	.	CASNLQGIGQPQHF
TRBD2	TRBJ2-3	TRBV6-5	few	CASRPEGLADTQYF
.	TRBJ1-5	TRBV2	once	CASSHREWGNQPQHF
.	TRBJ2-5	TRBV29-1	.	CSVNSPRAETQYF
.	TRBJ2-3	TRBV4-1	.	CASSQAGGTAHAQYF
TRBD1	TRBJ2-7	TRBV5-1	.	CASSQGTGETRGYEQYF
TRBD1	TRBJ1-2	TRBV5-1	.	CASSFTGQAMYGYTF
TRBD1	TRBJ2-2	TRBV7-9	few	CASSTGQGDTGELFF
TRBD2	TRBJ2-1	TRBV30	.	CAWERDASHNEQFF
TRBD1	TRBJ1-2	TRBV7-9	.	CASSWRDSNDGYTF
.	TRBJ2-2	TRBV5-4	once	CASSFSDTGELFF
.	TRBJ1-1	TRBV30	few	CAWSLTEDTEAFF
.	TRBJ1-4	TRBV2	.	CASLGRGEKLFF
TRBD1	TRBJ1-3	TRBV6-1	.	CASKTGRSGNTIYF
TRBD1	TRBJ2-3	TRBV18	few	CASSPPGQGDTQYF
.	TRBJ1-4	TRBV27	few	CASRKSTGIEKLFF
.	TRBJ1-2	TRBV10-3	medium-sized	CAISAQVGGYTF